This paragraph reports one TCR beta chain. The antigen it binds to is not known. Per-nucleotide qualities are absent, and no much larger clonotype sits a single base away. The data stem from a study of graft-versus-host responses after intestinal transplantation (dated by TCRdb to about 2021). At the level of the whole study: Recipients received multivisceral, liver-intestinal, or isolated intestinal transplants. Every recipient was given anti-thymocyte globulin induction, followed by roughly 3 years of maintenance tacrolimus and steroids. Bulk TCR-beta CDR3 sequencing was used to track graft-versus-host and host-versus-graft alloreactive T cell clones in the graft, circulation and bone marrow after intestinal transplantation. The cohort enrolled under 30 intestinal transplant recipients, one of whom was a retransplant, and a few patients without pretransplant specimens were excluded. Alloreactive clones were identified by sequencing pre-transplant mixed lymphocyte reaction products and comparing these products with unstimulated pre-transplant donor and recipient T cells. A peak of at least 4% donor T cells among recipient peripheral blood mononuclear cells was the definition used for donor T cell macrochimerism. Samples from a few later patients were sequenced in-house on an Illumina MiSeq with MiXCR processing rather than by the commercial service.

Summary of the overall study and its limitations: Peak levels of circulating GvH clones were associated with declines in HvG clones early after transplant. In the allografts of patients with donor T cell macrochimerism, GvH to HvG T cell clonal ratios were high. GvH clones were detected in recipient bone marrow, and some of these GvH clones were observed earlier in ileal mucosa or blood, consistent with an intestinal mucosal origin. The relatively low number and heterogeneity of intestinal transplant patients limited the conclusions.

In the first month after transplant, blood samples were collected up to 4 times, and after that at least monthly when available. The library came from the immunoSEQ multiplex PCR assay. High-throughput TCR-beta CDR3 sequencing of genomic DNA from most patients was performed by Adaptive Biotechnologies. Processing in the source paper ran as follows. Adaptive's ImmunoSEQ software was the source of the TCR sequencing data for over 15 patients, while three other patients were processed with MiXCR and VDJtools. Because the origin of CDR3 nucleotide sequences shared between donor and recipient could not be assigned, those sequences were removed. To be classed as alloreactive, a clone needed at least 2-fold expansion over unstimulated cells and a minimum CFSE-low frequency of 0.002% (template counts) or 0.001% (read counts). Clones were considered mappable if detected in sequenced pre-transplant spleen, lymph node, or MLR CFSE-low populations of the donor or recipient. The cumulative frequency of alloreactive clones was calculated as a percentage of all sequences, weighted by copy number. This immuneACCESS table, as held by TCRdb, lists in-frame sequences with V and J called but not all clones. Of the missing ones, under half trace to an unresolved V gene in checked studies; the others have no known cause. That table supplies the V and J calls and clone size; D and trimming were determined from the DNA. The sample table contains 23,000 or so clones; only one count was recorded for 85% to 95% of them. The ten largest clonotypes hold 0.5% to 0.6% of the sample.

V and J lose 5 bases and 4 bases, and a span of 11 bases separates them. Sequences LNHDA (CDR1) and SQIVND (CDR2) are obtained from the germline V gene (reference sequence). Including cysteine and phenylalanine, the CDR3 has 13 amino acids. The read is trimmed to its CDR3 DNA, 39 bases read in frame from base 1. The chain couples TRBV19 to TRBJ1-1, with the D gene not clear enough to name. The source is a human patient who received an intestinal transplant, so some T cells may come from the graft donor. Sequencing used PBMCs, obtained 18 days after transplant. The CDR3 sequence is CASSALGGTEAFF. At the DNA level, the sequence is TGTGCCAGTAGTGCCTTAGGTGGCACTGAAGCTTTCTTT.